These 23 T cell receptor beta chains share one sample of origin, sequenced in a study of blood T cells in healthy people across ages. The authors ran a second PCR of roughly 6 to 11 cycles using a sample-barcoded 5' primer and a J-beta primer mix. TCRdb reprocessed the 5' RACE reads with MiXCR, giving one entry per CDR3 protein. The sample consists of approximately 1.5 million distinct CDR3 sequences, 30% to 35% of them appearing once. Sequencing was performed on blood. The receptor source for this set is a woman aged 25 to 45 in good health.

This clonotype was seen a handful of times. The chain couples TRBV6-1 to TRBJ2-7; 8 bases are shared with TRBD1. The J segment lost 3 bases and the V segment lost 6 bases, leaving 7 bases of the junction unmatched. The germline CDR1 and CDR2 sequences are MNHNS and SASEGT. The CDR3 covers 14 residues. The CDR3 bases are TGTGCCAGCAGACGGACAGGGCAAAGCTACGAGCAGTACTTC. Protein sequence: CASRRTGQSYEQYF.

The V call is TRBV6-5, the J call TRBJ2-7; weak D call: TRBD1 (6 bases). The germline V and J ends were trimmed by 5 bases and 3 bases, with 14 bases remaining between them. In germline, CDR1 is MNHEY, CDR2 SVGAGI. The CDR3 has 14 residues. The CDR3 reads CASSPRGRHYEQYF. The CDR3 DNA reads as TGTGCCAGCAGTCCCAGGGGCAGACACTACGAGCAGTACTTC.

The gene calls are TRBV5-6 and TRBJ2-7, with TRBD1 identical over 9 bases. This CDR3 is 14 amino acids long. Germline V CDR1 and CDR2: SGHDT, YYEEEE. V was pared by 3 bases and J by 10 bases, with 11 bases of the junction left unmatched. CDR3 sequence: CASSSAGTGLIQYF. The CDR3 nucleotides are TGTGCCAGCAGCTCCGCCGGGACAGGGTTGATTCAGTACTTC.

For the CDR3, the DNA is TGTGCCAGCAGTGTAAGGACAGGGCAGAACACTGAAGCTTTCTTT. Protein product: CASSVRTGQNTEAFF. The genes are TRBV27 and TRBJ1-1; 8 nucleotides align to TRBD1. The CDR3 has 15 amino acids. With V trimmed by 5 bases and J by 1 base, 6 bases remained unmatched. The V gene's germline CDR1 is MNHEY and CDR2 SMNVEV (reference sequence).

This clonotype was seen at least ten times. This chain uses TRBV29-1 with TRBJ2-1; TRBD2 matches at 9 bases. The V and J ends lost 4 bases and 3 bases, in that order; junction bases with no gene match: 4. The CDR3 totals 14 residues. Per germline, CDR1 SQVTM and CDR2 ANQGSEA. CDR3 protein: CSVGGGGVYNEQFF. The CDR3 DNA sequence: TGCAGCGTTGGAGGCGGGGGGGTCTACAATGAGCAGTTCTTC.

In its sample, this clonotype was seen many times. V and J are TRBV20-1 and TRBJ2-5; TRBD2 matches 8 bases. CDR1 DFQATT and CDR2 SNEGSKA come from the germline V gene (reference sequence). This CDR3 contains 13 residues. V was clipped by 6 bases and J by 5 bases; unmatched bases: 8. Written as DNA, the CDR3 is TGCAGTGCCCAGCGGGAGAGAGGGGAGACCCAGTACTTC. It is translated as CSAQRERGETQYF.

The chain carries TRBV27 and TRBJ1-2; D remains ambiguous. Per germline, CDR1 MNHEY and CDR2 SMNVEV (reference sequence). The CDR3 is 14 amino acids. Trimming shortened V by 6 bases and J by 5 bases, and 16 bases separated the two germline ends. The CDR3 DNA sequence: TGTGCCAGCAGCCCGCGGGGAGAGGTGTATGGCTACACCTTC. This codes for CASSPRGEVYGYTF.

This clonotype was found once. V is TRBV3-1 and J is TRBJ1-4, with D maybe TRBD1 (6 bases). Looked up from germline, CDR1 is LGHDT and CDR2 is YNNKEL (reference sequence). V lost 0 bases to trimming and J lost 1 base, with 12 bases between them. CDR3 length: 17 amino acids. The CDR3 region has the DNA TGTGCCAGCAGCCAAGATCCAGGGGCGGGAACTAATGAAAAACTGTTTTTT. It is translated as CASSQDPGAGTNEKLFF.

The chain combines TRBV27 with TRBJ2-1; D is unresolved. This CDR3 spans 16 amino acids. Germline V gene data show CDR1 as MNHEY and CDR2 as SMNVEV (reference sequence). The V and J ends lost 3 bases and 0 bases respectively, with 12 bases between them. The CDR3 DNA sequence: TGTGCCAGCAGTTTTTCCGTGACTCTCTCCTACAATGAGCAGTTCTTC. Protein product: CASSFSVTLSYNEQFF.

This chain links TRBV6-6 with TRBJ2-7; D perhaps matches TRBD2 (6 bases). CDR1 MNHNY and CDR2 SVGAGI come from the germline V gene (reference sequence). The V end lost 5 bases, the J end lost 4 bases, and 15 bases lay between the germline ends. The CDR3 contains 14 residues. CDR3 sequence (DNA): TGTGCCAGCAGTGGACGGGAGTCCCAATACGAGCAGTACTTC. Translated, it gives CASSGRESQYEQYF.

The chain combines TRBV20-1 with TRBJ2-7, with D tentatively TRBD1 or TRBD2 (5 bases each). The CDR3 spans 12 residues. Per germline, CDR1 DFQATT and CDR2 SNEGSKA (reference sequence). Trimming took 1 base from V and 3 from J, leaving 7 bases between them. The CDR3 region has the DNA TGCAGTGCTAGAGGGGGGATCTACGAGCAGTACTTC. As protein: CSARGGIYEQYF.

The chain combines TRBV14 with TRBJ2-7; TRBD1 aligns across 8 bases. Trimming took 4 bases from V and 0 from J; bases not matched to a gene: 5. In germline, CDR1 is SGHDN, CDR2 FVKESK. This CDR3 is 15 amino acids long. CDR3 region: CASSRRGLDSYEQYF. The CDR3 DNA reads TGTGCCAGCAGCCGCAGGGGGCTCGACTCCTACGAGCAGTACTTC.

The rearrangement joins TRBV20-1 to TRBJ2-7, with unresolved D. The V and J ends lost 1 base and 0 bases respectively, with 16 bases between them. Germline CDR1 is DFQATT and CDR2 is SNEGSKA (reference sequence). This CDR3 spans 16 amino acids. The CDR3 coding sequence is TGCAGTGCTAGAGTTTCAGGACCCTTGAGCTCCTACGAGCAGTACTTC. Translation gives CSARVSGPLSSYEQYF.

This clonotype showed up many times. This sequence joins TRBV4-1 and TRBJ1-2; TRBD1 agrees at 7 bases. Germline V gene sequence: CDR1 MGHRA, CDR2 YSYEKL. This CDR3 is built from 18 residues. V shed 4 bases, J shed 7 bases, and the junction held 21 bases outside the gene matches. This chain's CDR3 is CASSRGQAPGGPTTGYTF. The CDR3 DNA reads TGCGCCAGCAGCCGCGGACAGGCCCCGGGGGGGCCCACAACTGGCTACACCTTC.

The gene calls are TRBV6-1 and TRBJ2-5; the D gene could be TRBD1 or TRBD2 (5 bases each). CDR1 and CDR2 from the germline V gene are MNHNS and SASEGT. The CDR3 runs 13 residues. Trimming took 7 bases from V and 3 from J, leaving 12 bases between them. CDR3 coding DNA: TGTGCCAGCATGGTCAGGGAGAAAGAGACCCAGTACTTC. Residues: CASMVREKETQYF.

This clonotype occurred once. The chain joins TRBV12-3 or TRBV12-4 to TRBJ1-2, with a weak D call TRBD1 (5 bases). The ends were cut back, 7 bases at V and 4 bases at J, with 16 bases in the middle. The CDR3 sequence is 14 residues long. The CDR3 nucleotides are TGTGCCAGCAATTGGGGGGGGGAGAGCTATGGCTACACCTTC. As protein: CASNWGGESYGYTF.

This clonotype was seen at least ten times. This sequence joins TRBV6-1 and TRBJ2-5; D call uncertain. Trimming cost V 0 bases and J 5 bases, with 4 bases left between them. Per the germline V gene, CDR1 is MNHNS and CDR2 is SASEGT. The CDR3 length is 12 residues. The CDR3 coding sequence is TGTGCCAGCAGTGAAGCCGGGGAGACCCAGTACTTC. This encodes CASSEAGETQYF.

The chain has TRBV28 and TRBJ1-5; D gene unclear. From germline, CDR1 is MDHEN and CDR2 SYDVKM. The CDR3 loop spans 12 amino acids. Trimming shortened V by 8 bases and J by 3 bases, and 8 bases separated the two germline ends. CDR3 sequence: CASRVVNQPQHF. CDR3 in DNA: TGTGCCAGCCGCGTCGTCAATCAGCCCCAGCATTTT.

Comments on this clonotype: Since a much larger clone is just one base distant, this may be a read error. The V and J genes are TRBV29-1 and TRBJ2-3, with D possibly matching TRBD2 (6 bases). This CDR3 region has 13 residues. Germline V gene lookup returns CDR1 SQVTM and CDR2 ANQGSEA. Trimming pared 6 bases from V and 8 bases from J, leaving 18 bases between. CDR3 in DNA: TGCAGCGTATTGACTAGTGTTCCAGGTACGCAGTATTTT. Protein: CSVLTSVPGTQYF.

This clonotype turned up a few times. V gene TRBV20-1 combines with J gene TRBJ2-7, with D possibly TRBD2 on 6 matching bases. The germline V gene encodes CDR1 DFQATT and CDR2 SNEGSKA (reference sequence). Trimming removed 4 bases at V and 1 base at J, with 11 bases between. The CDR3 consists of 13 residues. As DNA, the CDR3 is TGCAGTGCTATCAGGCGGGGTTCCTACGAGCAGTACTTC. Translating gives CSAIRRGSYEQYF.

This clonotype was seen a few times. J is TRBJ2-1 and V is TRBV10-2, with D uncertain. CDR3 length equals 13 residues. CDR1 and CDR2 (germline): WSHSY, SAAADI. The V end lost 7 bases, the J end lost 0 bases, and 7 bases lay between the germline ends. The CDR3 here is CASKADSYNEQFF. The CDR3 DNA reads TGCGCCAGCAAGGCGGACTCCTACAATGAGCAGTTCTTC.

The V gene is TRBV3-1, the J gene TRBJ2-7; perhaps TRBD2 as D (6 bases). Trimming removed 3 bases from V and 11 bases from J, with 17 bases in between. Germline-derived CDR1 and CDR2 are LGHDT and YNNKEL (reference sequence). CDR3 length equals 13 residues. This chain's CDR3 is CASSQRAGFAEYF. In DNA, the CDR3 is TGTGCCAGCAGCCAGCGGGCGGGATTCGCGGAGTACTTC.

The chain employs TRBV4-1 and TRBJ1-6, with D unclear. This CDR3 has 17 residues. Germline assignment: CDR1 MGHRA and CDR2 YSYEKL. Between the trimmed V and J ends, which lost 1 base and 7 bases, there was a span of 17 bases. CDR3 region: CASSQADMGFVNSPLHF. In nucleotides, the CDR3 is TGCGCCAGCAGCCAAGCGGATATGGGTTTTGTGAATTCACCCCTCCACTTT.